This T cell receptor beta chain is from a study of control samples from healthy donors and cancer patients. Some clones are missing from TCRdb's copy, which holds only in-frame ones; the method was immunoSEQ multiplex PCR. The sample shows fewer than 200,000 clones, roughly 93% of them seen only once. The CDR3 loop spans 15 amino acids. Germline V gives CDR1 MNHEY, CDR2 SVGAGI. V lost 10 bases and J 0 bases, leaving 16 bases between the germline ends. The chain joins TRBV6-5 to TRBJ1-5; weak D call: TRBD1 (6 bases). The sequence was collected from a young man in good health. The sequenced material came from blood. The DNA for the CDR3 is TGTGCCACTGGGGCGGGGGGCAGTAGCAATCAGCCCCAGCATTTT. Translated: CATGAGGSSNQPQHF.